A single sample is the source of the 20 T cell receptor beta chains below, sequenced in a study of shared clonotypes between healthy human individuals (dated by TCRdb to 2019 to 2021). The library was generated by the immunoSEQ multiplex PCR assay. TCRdb limited this immuneACCESS table to in-frame rearrangements with V and J called. A share of clones is missing; checked studies link under half to unresolved V genes, and the rest is unexplained. Within this sample are approximately 1,500,000 clones, with approximately 98% of them counted one time only. Of the sample, 0.4% to 0.45% falls within the top ten clones. The sample was naive CD4+ T cells sorted from blood. The meaning of the sample's cell subset or site label: CD45RA+ positively selected. The origin of the receptors is a man aged 25 to 40 in good health.

V usage is TRBV23-1 and J usage is TRBJ2-1, with D perhaps TRBD1 (6 bases). TRBV23-1 is classed as an ORF, of uncertain function. This CDR3 contains 15 residues. Between the trimmed V and J ends, which lost 6 bases and 3 bases, there was a span of 15 bases. CDR3: CASSFQGLHYNEQFF. Here the CDR3 DNA reads TGCGCCAGCAGCTTTCAGGGGCTACACTACAATGAGCAGTTCTTC.

The chain recombines TRBV5-1 with TRBJ2-5, with 12 nucleotides matching TRBD1. The junction had 4 bases not matched to a gene; V was cut back by 3 bases and J by 4 bases. This CDR3 contains 15 residues. The V gene's germline CDR1 is SGHRS and CDR2 YFSETQ. The CDR3 nucleotides are TGCGCCAGCAGCTCGGGACAGGGGGCTGGAGAGACCCAGTACTTC. It codes for CASSSGQGAGETQYF.

To note about this clone: Other DNA sequences within the sample encode an identical CDR3. The chain recombines TRBV19 with TRBJ2-7; possibly TRBD1 for D (6 bases). This CDR3 is 14 amino acids long. In germline, CDR1 is LNHDA, CDR2 SQIVND (reference sequence). Trimming pared 3 bases from V and 2 bases from J, leaving 11 bases between. The CDR3 protein is CASSITGTTYEQYF. The DNA for the CDR3 is TGTGCCAGTAGTATTACCGGGACAACCTACGAGCAGTACTTC. Based on the CDR3 plus reference TRBV19 and TRBJ2-7, the full variable domain is DGGITQSPKYLFRKEGQNVTLSCEQNLNHDAMYWYRQDPGQGLRLIYYSQIVNDFQKGDIAEGYSVSREKKESFPLTVTSAQKNPTAFYLCASSITGTTYEQYFGPGTRLTVT.

Notes on this clone: The sample carries other DNA sequences with the same CDR3. The chain combines TRBV5-1 with TRBJ2-5; 10 bases fit TRBD2. The germline CDR1 and CDR2 sequences are SGHRS and YFSETQ. J gave up 5 bases and V 0 bases, and 7 bases lay outside the gene matches. The CDR3 has 16 amino acids. CDR3 coding DNA: TGCGCCAGCAGCTTGGGACTAGCGGGTGGAGGGGAGACCCAGTACTTC. Translated: CASSLGLAGGGETQYF.

V is TRBV9 and J is TRBJ2-3, with 8 bases matching TRBD1. The germline V gene encodes CDR1 SGDLS and CDR2 YYNGEE. CDR3 length: 16 residues. The V and J ends lost 4 bases and 3 bases, in that order; junction bases with no gene match: 10. The CDR3 nucleotides read TGTGCCAGCAGCTCATTGAGACAGGGGAGGACAGATACGCAGTATTTT. It encodes CASSSLRQGRTDTQYF.

The rearrangement joins TRBV11-3 to TRBJ2-1; 9 bases match TRBD2. This CDR3 has 17 amino acids. V trimming: 0 bases; J trimming: 5 bases; junction bases outside the gene matches: 8. In germline, CDR1 is SGHNT, CDR2 YENEEA. The CDR3 coding sequence is TGTGCCAGCAGCTTAGAACTAGCGGGCAATCCCCACAATGAGCAGTTCTTC. This gives the protein CASSLELAGNPHNEQFF.

The gene calls are TRBV2 and TRBJ1-2, with 7 bases fitting TRBD1. Germline trimming cut 5 bases from V and 4 bases from J; bases unmatched to any gene: 4. The CDR3 is 13 residues long. CDR1 is SNHLY and CDR2 is FYNNEI in the germline V gene. Written as DNA, the CDR3 is TGTGCCAGCAGTCGGGACAGCTCCTATGGCTACACCTTC. The encoded protein is CASSRDSSYGYTF.

This chain uses TRBV5-1 with TRBJ1-1; TRBD1 might be the D (5 bases). Looked up from germline, CDR1 is SGHRS and CDR2 is YFSETQ. This CDR3 is built from 16 residues. The V gene lost 3 bases and the J gene lost 0 bases, with 15 bases spanning the gap. As DNA, the CDR3 is TGCGCCAGCAGCTCCCCCGAGCGGGGGGTGAACACTGAAGCTTTCTTT. Translating it yields CASSSPERGVNTEAFF.

Notes on this clone: The junction departs from germline at one end; a sequencing error may be responsible. V usage is TRBV5-6 and J usage is TRBJ2-5; no firm D call. The CDR3 is 12 residues long. Germline-derived CDR1 and CDR2 are SGHDT and YYEEEE. The CDR3 here is CASGITLGPEHF. The CDR3 nucleotides are TGTGCCAGCGGCATAACCCTTGGGCCCGAGCACTTC.

The chain couples TRBV5-4 to TRBJ2-1; D gene unclear. Germline V gene data show CDR1 as SGHNT and CDR2 as YYREEE (reference sequence). The CDR3 length is 13 residues. The germline V and J ends were trimmed by 0 bases and 4 bases, with 5 bases remaining between them. The CDR3 bases are TGTGCCAGCAGCTTGGAAGAGTACAATGAGCAGTTCTTC. Translating it yields CASSLEEYNEQFF.

This sequence joins TRBV28 and TRBJ1-2; TRBD1 aligns across 10 bases. In germline, CDR1 is MDHEN, CDR2 SYDVKM. The CDR3 has 18 amino acids. Germline trimming cut 4 bases from V and 2 bases from J; bases unmatched to any gene: 13. The CDR3 DNA is TGTGCCAGCAGTTCGGGGACCGGGACAGGGGCTTTCAACTATGGCTACACCTTC. This sequence encodes CASSSGTGTGAFNYGYTF.

This clone was detected once. The J gene is TRBJ1-4, the V gene TRBV5-4; 8 nucleotides match TRBD1. V shed 0 bases and J 0 bases; nucleotides not matched to a gene: 1. The CDR3 sequence is 16 residues long. Germline V gives CDR1 SGHNT, CDR2 YYREEE (reference sequence). The CDR3 is CASSLVGQATNEKLFF. The CDR3 DNA is TGTGCCAGCAGCTTGGTGGGACAGGCAACTAATGAAAAACTGTTTTTT.

V is TRBV10-2 and J is TRBJ2-1, with TRBD1 matching over 12 bases. This CDR3 contains 12 residues. Germline V gene lookup returns CDR1 WSHSY and CDR2 SAAADI. The V gene end was trimmed by 6 bases and the J gene end by 14 bases; junction bases not matched to a gene: 5. CDR3 residues: CASRPGQGAKFF. The CDR3 DNA follows: TGCGCCAGCAGACCGGGACAGGGGGCAAAGTTCTTC.

The chain combines TRBV11-2 with TRBJ2-4; a possible D gene is TRBD2 (5 bases). The CDR3 spans 13 residues. Trimming took 5 bases from V and 8 from J, leaving 13 bases between them. Germline loops: CDR1 SGHAT, CDR2 FQNNGV. The CDR3 region is CASSEGRPDIQYF. CDR3 in DNA: TGTGCCAGCAGCGAGGGCAGGCCGGACATTCAGTACTTC.

CDR3 in DNA: TGTGCCAGCAGTGAAGGCCCCTTGAGGGAGCAGTACTTC. It encodes CASSEGPLREQYF. V and J are TRBV6-1 and TRBJ2-7, with D hard to call. Germline loops: CDR1 MNHNS, CDR2 SASEGT. This CDR3 is built from 13 residues. With 1 base removed from V and 7 bases from J, the gap between germline ends came to 11 bases.

The chain couples TRBV6-6 to TRBJ2-7, with 9 bases lining up with TRBD1. The CDR3 consists of 15 residues. V gave up 6 bases and J gave up 1 base; unmatched junction bases: 7. CDR1 MNHNY and CDR2 SVGAGI come from the germline V gene (reference sequence). CDR3 residues: CASRAGTGLSYEQYF. The CDR3, as DNA: TGTGCCAGCAGGGCCGGGACAGGGCTTTCCTACGAGCAGTACTTC.

This chain uses TRBV5-1 with TRBJ1-1, with unresolved D. Trimming cost V 0 bases and J 4 bases, with 13 bases left between them. The CDR3 spans 15 residues. Germline values: CDR1 SGHRS, CDR2 YFSETQ. The CDR3 DNA sequence: TGCGCCAGCAGCTTGGATAGCTTTCGGGCCACTGAAGCTTTCTTT. Its protein is CASSLDSFRATEAFF.

In its sample, this clone was seen once. The chain is built from TRBV19 and TRBJ2-3; 7 positions match TRBD1. V lost 5 bases, J lost 4 bases, and 9 bases stayed unmatched. Germline V gene data show CDR1 as LNHDA and CDR2 as SQIVND (reference sequence). CDR3 size: 15 residues. Here the CDR3 DNA reads TGTGCCAGTAGTCCGGTACAGGGGTGGGCAGATACGCAGTATTTT. Its protein is CASSPVQGWADTQYF.

This clone was seen just once. The V and J genes are TRBV2 and TRBJ2-1; D call uncertain. This CDR3 region has 11 residues. Trimming took 5 bases from V and 9 from J, leaving 8 bases between them. In germline, CDR1 is SNHLY, CDR2 FYNNEI. As DNA, the CDR3 is TGTGCCAGCAGTCCCTCGGGTGAGCAGTTCTTC. Protein sequence: CASSPSGEQFF.

V usage is TRBV7-9 and J usage is TRBJ1-1; 9 positions match TRBD1. The CDR3 loop spans 15 amino acids. V shed 5 bases and J 5 bases; nucleotides not matched to a gene: 9. Germline V CDR1 and CDR2: SEHNR, FQNEAQ (reference sequence). This chain's CDR3 is CASSLWTGAPTEAFF. The CDR3 DNA reads TGTGCCAGCAGCCTATGGACAGGGGCCCCAACTGAAGCTTTCTTT. Complete variable domain (other parts from reference TRBV7-9 and TRBJ1-1): DTGVSQNPRHKITKRGQNVTFRCDPISEHNRLYWYRQTLGQGPEFLTYFQNEAQLEKSRLLSDRFSAERPKGSFSTLEIQRTEQGDSAMYLCASSLWTGAPTEAFFGQGTRLTVV.